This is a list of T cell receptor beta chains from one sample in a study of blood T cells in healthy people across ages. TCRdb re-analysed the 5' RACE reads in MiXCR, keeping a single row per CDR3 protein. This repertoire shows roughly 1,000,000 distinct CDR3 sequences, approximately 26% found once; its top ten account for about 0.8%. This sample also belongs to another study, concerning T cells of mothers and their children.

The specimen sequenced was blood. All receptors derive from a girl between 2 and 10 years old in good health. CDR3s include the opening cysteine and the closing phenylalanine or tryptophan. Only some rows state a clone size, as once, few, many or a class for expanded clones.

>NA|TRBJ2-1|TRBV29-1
CSVVSYVNEQFF
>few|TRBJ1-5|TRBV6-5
CASSTFKGSNQPQHF
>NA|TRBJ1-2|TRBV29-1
CSVEPGTGYGYTF
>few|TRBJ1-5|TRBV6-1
CASSPFPSTVSLNQPQHF
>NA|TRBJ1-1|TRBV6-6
CASSSGSGRTTEAFF
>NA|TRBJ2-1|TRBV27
CASSYGTHNEQFF
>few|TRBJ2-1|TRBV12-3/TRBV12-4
CAVVIPGLAFNEQFF
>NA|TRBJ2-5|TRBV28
CASTQGGVETQYF
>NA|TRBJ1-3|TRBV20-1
CSVSARGNTIYF
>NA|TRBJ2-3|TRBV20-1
CSASGETRTSTDTQYF
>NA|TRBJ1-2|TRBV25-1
CASSEYYIGAGNYGYTF
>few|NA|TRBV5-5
CASSLDRGIWNEQFF
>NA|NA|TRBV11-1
CASTHSLEYEQYF
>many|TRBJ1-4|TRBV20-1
CSARVATNEKLFF
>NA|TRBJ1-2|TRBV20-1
CSARPSDRIGYTF
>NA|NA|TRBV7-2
CASSPAVQAYEQYF
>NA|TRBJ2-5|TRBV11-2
CASSLGGGYQETQYF
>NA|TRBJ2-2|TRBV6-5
CASSLHSYNTGELFF
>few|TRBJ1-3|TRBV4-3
CASSHQGPGNTIYF
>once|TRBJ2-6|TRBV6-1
CASSFNPSGANVVTF
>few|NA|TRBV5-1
CASSFMETRSAEQYF
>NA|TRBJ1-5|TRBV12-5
CASGLGPANQPQHF
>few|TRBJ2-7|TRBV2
CASSDLILHEQYF
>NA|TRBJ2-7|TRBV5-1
CASSLGPEYYERYF
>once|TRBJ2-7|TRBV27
CASSLQYYEQYF
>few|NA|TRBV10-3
CAIREEVLNEQFF
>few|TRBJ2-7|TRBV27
CASSRDGTGYYEQYF
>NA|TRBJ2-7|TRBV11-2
CASSLGQGLPYEQYF
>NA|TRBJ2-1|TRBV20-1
CSAQPQGFSYNEQFF
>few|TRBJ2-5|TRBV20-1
CSARDQLAGGPFIETQYF
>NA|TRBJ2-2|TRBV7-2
CASSSGPYPNTGELFF
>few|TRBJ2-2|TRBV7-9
CASSLVGRSGELFF
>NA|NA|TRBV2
CASSTGRQQFF